There are a few counts of the clone carrying this TCR beta chain. The data stem from a study of T-cell memory formation after mild COVID-19. TCRdb re-called the 5' RACE reads with MiXCR, one entry per CDR3 protein. The sample lists 410,000 or so distinct CDR3 sequences, about a quarter occurring once. The CDR3 is 15 residues long. Germline CDR1 reads SGDLS; CDR2 reads YYNGEE. V was pared by 0 bases and J by 6 bases, with 8 bases of the junction left unmatched. This TCR derives from an adult woman who had mild COVID-19 (a few samples of this study predate the infection). Cell type and time point are not known. The V call is TRBV9, the J call TRBJ1-2; 7 positions match TRBD1. Material for sequencing was PBMCs or a T cell subset sorted from them (not recorded which). CDR3: CASSVDGRGFDGYTF. CDR3 nucleotides: TGTGCCAGCAGCGTAGACGGCAGGGGGTTTGATGGCTACACCTTC. The whole variable domain, remainder taken from reference TRBV9 and TRBJ1-2, is DSGVTQTPKHLITATGQRVTLRCSPRSGDLSVYWYQQSLDQGLQFLIQYYNGEERAKGNILERFSAQQFPDLHSELNLSSLELGDSALYFCASSVDGRGFDGYTFGSGTRLTVV.